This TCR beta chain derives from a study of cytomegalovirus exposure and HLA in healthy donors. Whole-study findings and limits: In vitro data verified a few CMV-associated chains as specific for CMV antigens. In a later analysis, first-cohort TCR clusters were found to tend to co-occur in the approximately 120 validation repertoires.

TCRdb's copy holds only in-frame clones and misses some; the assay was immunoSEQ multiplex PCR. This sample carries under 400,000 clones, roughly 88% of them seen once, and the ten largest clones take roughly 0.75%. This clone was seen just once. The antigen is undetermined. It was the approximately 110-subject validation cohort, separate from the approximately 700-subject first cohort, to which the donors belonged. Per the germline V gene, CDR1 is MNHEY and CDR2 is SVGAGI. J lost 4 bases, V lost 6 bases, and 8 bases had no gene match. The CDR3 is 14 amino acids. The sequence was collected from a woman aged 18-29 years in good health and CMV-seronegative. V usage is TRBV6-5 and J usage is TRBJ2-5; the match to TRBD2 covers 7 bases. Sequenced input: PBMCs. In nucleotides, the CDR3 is TGTGCCAGCAGCCCCCGAGGGGAGGGAGAGACCCAGTACTTC. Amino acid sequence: CASSPRGEGETQYF.